These 29 T cell receptor beta chains originate from one sample sequenced in a study of CD8+ T cells in alopecia areata (dated by TCRdb to about 2018). The library was obtained by the immunoSEQ multiplex PCR assay. For TCR sequencing, RNA was extracted from every sample and reverse transcribed into cDNA to serve as template. Entries here come from immuneACCESS through TCRdb and include only in-frame sequences with V and J called. Some clones fail to appear in such tables; in the studies checked, an unresolved V gene covers under half of the shortfall, and the cause of the remainder is unknown. Counted in this sample were around 97,000 clones; approximately 90% of them appeared once. The biggest ten clones account for roughly 11% of the sample. The meaning of the sample's treatment or condition label: oral pan-JAK inhibitor, 5-10 mg twice daily. Sample: CD8+ T cells sorted from blood, taken at approximately week 30, from a patient treated with tofacitinib. These TCRs come from a human donor with alopecia areata.

This clone was counted between two and nine times. The chain links TRBV6-1 to TRBJ2-3; 15 nucleotides agree with TRBD2. This CDR3 has 15 amino acids. The V gene's germline CDR1 is MNHNS and CDR2 SASEGT. Trimming removed 8 bases from V and 4 bases from J; junction bases left unmatched: 4. DNA for the CDR3: TGTGCCAGCCTAGGACTAGCGGGGGGGCCAGATACGCAGTATTTT. It translates to CASLGLAGGPDTQYF.

The V call is TRBV4-1, the J call TRBJ2-5; D is undetermined. Deletions cut 4 bases from V and 1 base from J, with 1 base between. Germline CDR1 and CDR2: MGHRA and YSYEKL. The CDR3 spans 11 residues. CDR3 DNA sequence: TGCGCCAGCAGCCGCCAAGAGACCCAGTACTTC. Protein: CASSRQETQYF.

This rearrangement joins TRBV4-1 to TRBJ2-1, with a weak D call TRBD1 (6 bases). The V gene lost 5 bases and the J gene lost 5 bases, with 13 bases spanning the gap. Germline CDR1 reads MGHRA; CDR2 reads YSYEKL. CDR3 length: 14 residues. The CDR3 sequence: CASSNRGQNNEQFF. Written as DNA, the CDR3 is TGCGCCAGCAGCAACCGAGGACAGAACAATGAGCAGTTCTTC.

The gene calls are TRBV19 and TRBJ2-2; 9 bases align to TRBD1. CDR1 and CDR2 from the germline V gene are LNHDA and SQIVND (reference sequence). The CDR3 covers 15 residues. V shed 4 bases and J 5 bases; nucleotides not matched to a gene: 5. The CDR3 loop is CASSTGQGRTGELFF. The CDR3 DNA is TGTGCCAGTAGTACGGGACAGGGAAGGACCGGGGAGCTGTTTTTT.

The chain joins TRBV2 to TRBJ2-7; 7 bases align to TRBD1. V was pared by 2 bases and J by 4 bases, with 11 bases of the junction left unmatched. Per the germline V gene, CDR1 is SNHLY and CDR2 is FYNNEI. The CDR3 runs to 16 residues. CDR3 sequence: CASSEPKGAPPYEQYF. The DNA for the CDR3 is TGTGCCAGCAGTGAACCCAAGGGGGCGCCTCCTTACGAGCAGTACTTC. The variable domain in full, with the rest retrieved from reference TRBV2 and TRBJ2-7, is EPEVTQTPSHQVTQMGQEVILRCVPISNHLYFYWYRQILGQKVEFLVSFYNNEISEKSEIFDDQFSVERPDGSNFTLKIRSTKLEDSAMYFCASSEPKGAPPYEQYFGPGTRLTVT.

The V and J genes are TRBV4-1 and TRBJ1-2; a weak D match, TRBD1 (5 bases). Germline lookup yields CDR1 MGHRA and CDR2 YSYEKL. This CDR3 has 17 residues. V lost 4 bases, J lost 0 bases, and 18 bases lay in between. The CDR3, as DNA: TGCGCCAGCAGCCCCGGGACCGGGATTCGAACTAACTATGGCTACACCTTC. The encoded protein is CASSPGTGIRTNYGYTF.

This chain joins TRBV27 and TRBJ2-7; 8 bases fit TRBD1. From germline, CDR1 is MNHEY and CDR2 SMNVEV (reference sequence). After removal of 5 bases from V and 2 bases from J, the junction contained 11 bases not matched to a gene. This CDR3 has 16 residues. This CDR3 is CASSPSGGTGTYEQYF. The CDR3 DNA sequence: TGTGCCAGCAGTCCCTCGGGTGGGACAGGTACCTACGAGCAGTACTTC.

CDR3 in DNA: TGTGCCAGCAGCCCGAGACTAGCTCATACGCAGTATTTT. Protein product: CASSPRLAHTQYF. V is TRBV7-9 and J is TRBJ2-3; TRBD2 matches at 7 bases. Germline V CDR1 and CDR2: SEHNR, FQNEAQ (reference sequence). The CDR3 is made up of 13 amino acids. V trimming: 5 bases; J trimming: 7 bases; junction bases outside the gene matches: 6.

This clone has more than one count but fewer than ten. The chain employs TRBV5-4 and TRBJ2-7, with 7 bases identical to TRBD1. The J segment lost 1 base and the V segment lost 4 bases, leaving 2 bases of the junction unmatched. In germline, CDR1 is SGHNT, CDR2 YYREEE (reference sequence). This CDR3 has 13 amino acids. CDR3 sequence reads: CASSPTGSYEQYF. The DNA of the CDR3 is TGTGCCAGCAGCCCGACAGGGTCCTACGAGCAGTACTTC.

The chain links TRBV6-5 to TRBJ2-5; no clear D gene. This CDR3 spans 14 amino acids. Germline CDR1 and CDR2: MNHEY and SVGAGI. Trimming removed 2 bases from V and 1 base from J, with 8 bases in between. The CDR3 spells CASSYEAVQETQYF. The CDR3 DNA reads TGTGCCAGCAGTTACGAGGCAGTCCAAGAGACCCAGTACTTC.

The V call is TRBV4-1, the J call TRBJ2-4; 9 nucleotides line up with TRBD2. The CDR3 spans 16 residues. V was clipped by 4 bases and J by 8 bases; unmatched bases: 12. Germline CDR1 reads MGHRA; CDR2 reads YSYEKL. DNA for the CDR3: TGCGCCAGCAGCCCTGGCCTGGGCGGGAGGGGGTACATTCAGTACTTC. Amino acids: CASSPGLGGRGYIQYF.

Details on this clone: Other DNA sequences of this sample code for an identical CDR3. The chain employs TRBV7-8 and TRBJ2-7; TRBD1 matches at 10 bases. Trimming at V came to 3 bases and at J to 4 bases, leaving 0 bases not matched to a gene. CDR1 and CDR2 (germline): SGHVS, FQNEAQ. The CDR3 is 13 amino acids. This chain's CDR3 is CASSLDRGYEQYF. CDR3 nucleotide sequence: TGTGCCAGCAGCTTGGACAGGGGGTACGAGCAGTACTTC.

CDR3 sequence (DNA): TGTGCCAGTATCTTTAGCTCCTACAATGAGCAGTTCTTC. Amino acids: CASIFSSYNEQFF. The rearrangement links TRBV6-1 to TRBJ2-1; D remains ambiguous. The length of the CDR3 is 13 residues. Germline-derived CDR1 and CDR2 are MNHNS and SASEGT. V was cut by 9 bases and J by 0 bases, with 9 bases left in between.

The gene calls are TRBV7-8 and TRBJ2-4; the D is unclear. Trimming left V 5 bases short and J 2 bases short, with 16 bases between. The CDR3 sequence is 16 residues long. Germline-derived CDR1 and CDR2 are SGHVS and FQNEAQ. Here the CDR3 DNA reads TGTGCCAGCAGCCCCGAACCTATCGGAACCAAAAACATTCAGTACTTC. Protein: CASSPEPIGTKNIQYF.

The gene calls are TRBV7-6 and TRBJ1-1; no reliable D call. CDR1 is SGHVS, CDR2 FNYEAQ, per germline. Between the trimmed V and J ends, which lost 1 base and 0 bases, there was a span of 9 bases. The CDR3 has 15 amino acids. The chain's CDR3 is CASSLGESMNTEAFF. CDR3 DNA: TGTGCCAGCAGCTTAGGAGAGAGCATGAACACTGAAGCTTTCTTT.

This chain joins TRBV7-8 and TRBJ1-4; D gene ambiguous. The CDR3 spans 15 residues. The germline CDR1 and CDR2 sequences are SGHVS and FQNEAQ. V lost 3 bases and J 0 bases, leaving 8 bases between the germline ends. Here the CDR3 reads CASSFRPATNEKLFF. CDR3 coding DNA: TGTGCCAGCAGCTTTCGCCCTGCAACTAATGAAAAACTGTTTTTT.

The V gene is TRBV11-2, the J gene TRBJ2-3; TRBD1 might be the D (7 bases). The V gene lost 2 bases and the J gene lost 4 bases, with 13 bases spanning the gap. The CDR3 has 15 residues. Germline CDR1 and CDR2: SGHAT and FQNNGV. The CDR3, as DNA: TGTGCCAGCAGCTTAACAGGGGACTTCCCAGATACGCAGTATTTT. The encoded protein is CASSLTGDFPDTQYF.

The rearrangement joins TRBV11-2 to TRBJ2-7; TRBD2 might be the D (6 bases). The ends were cut back, 5 bases at V and 3 bases at J, with 14 bases in the middle. The CDR3 contains 14 residues. Looked up from germline, CDR1 is SGHAT and CDR2 is FQNNGV. The CDR3 bases are TGTGCCAGCAGCCCCAGGTTGCGGGGCTACGAGCAGTACTTC. Amino acid sequence: CASSPRLRGYEQYF.

The chain links TRBV29-1 to TRBJ2-5; D may be TRBD1 or TRBD2 (5 bases each). This CDR3 comprises 12 residues. Looked up from germline, CDR1 is SQVTM and CDR2 is ANQGSEA. Trimming cost V 6 bases and J 3 bases, with 11 bases left between them. The CDR3 here is CSVIRGEETQYF. The CDR3 DNA follows: TGCAGCGTAATTCGGGGCGAAGAGACCCAGTACTTC.

The CDR3: CSVVSGAKGDTQYF. The CDR3 nucleotides are TGCAGCGTCGTTAGCGGGGCAAAGGGAGATACGCAGTATTTT. The gene calls are TRBV29-1 and TRBJ2-3; TRBD2 matches at 8 bases. V trimming: 6 bases; J trimming: 5 bases; junction bases outside the gene matches: 10. This CDR3 contains 14 residues. Germline-derived CDR1 and CDR2 are SQVTM and ANQGSEA.

The chain recombines TRBV27 with TRBJ2-7, with TRBD1 matching 7 bases. The germline V gene encodes CDR1 MNHEY and CDR2 SMNVEV (reference sequence). V lost 3 bases to trimming and J lost 3 bases; unmatched junction nucleotides: 2. The CDR3 is 13 residues long. CDR3 amino acids: CASSFGQDYEQYF. The DNA for the CDR3 is TGTGCCAGCAGTTTTGGACAGGACTACGAGCAGTACTTC.

This rearrangement joins TRBV5-4 to TRBJ2-7; 9 bases are shared with TRBD2. With V trimmed by 4 bases and J by 2 bases, 4 bases remained unmatched. Germline CDR1 SGHNT, CDR2 YYREEE (reference sequence). CDR3 size: 14 residues. The CDR3 sequence is CASSRRGGPYEQYF. CDR3 bases: TGTGCCAGCAGCCGGCGGGGGGGACCCTACGAGCAGTACTTC.

The chain has TRBV7-9 and TRBJ2-5; D gene ambiguous. CDR1 and CDR2 from the germline V gene are SEHNR and FQNEAQ (reference sequence). Trimming left V 5 bases short and J 5 bases short, with 6 bases between. The length of the CDR3 is 11 residues. CDR3 DNA sequence: TGTGCCAGCAGCCCCGGGGAGACCCAGTACTTC. Amino acid sequence: CASSPGETQYF.

V gene TRBV9 combines with J gene TRBJ2-2; D possibly matches TRBD1 or TRBD2 (5 bases each). The V end lost 3 bases, the J end lost 8 bases, and 14 bases lay between the germline ends. Germline values: CDR1 SGDLS, CDR2 YYNGEE. The CDR3 loop spans 14 amino acids. CDR3 in DNA: TGTGCCAGCAGCGGGGGACCTAAGGGTGGGGAGCTGTTTTTT. Translated, it gives CASSGGPKGGELFF.

The chain joins TRBV7-9 to TRBJ2-7; 7 bases map to TRBD2. Trimming took 5 bases from V and 7 from J; bases not matched to a gene: 11. Germline lookup yields CDR1 SEHNR and CDR2 FQNEAQ (reference sequence). The CDR3 length is 14 residues. The CDR3 sequence is CASSPPAGDREQYF. The CDR3 DNA is TGTGCCAGCAGCCCACCCGCGGGAGACCGAGAGCAGTACTTC.

Remarks on this clone: Other DNA sequences of this sample code for an identical CDR3. This rearrangement joins TRBV7-3 to TRBJ2-1; unclear D gene. The CDR3 is 11 amino acids. V was cut by 3 bases and J by 7 bases, with 4 bases left in between. The germline V gene has CDR1 SGHTA and CDR2 FQGTGA. CDR3 amino acids: CASSFGNEQFF. The DNA for the CDR3 is TGTGCCAGCAGCTTTGGGAATGAGCAGTTCTTC.

V gene TRBV19 combines with J gene TRBJ2-5; 9 nucleotides match TRBD1. The DNA end is more similar to TRBJ2-7, so the J call may be wrong. The CDR3 is 15 amino acids. Germline CDR1 and CDR2: LNHDA and SQIVND (reference sequence). In DNA form, the CDR3 reads TGTGCCAGTACTCCATCCGGGACAGGGATCCACGAGCAGTACTTC. Translation gives CASTPSGTGIHEQYF.

V gene TRBV29-1 combines with J gene TRBJ2-7; either TRBD1 or TRBD2 may fit D (7 bases each). The CDR3 spans 13 residues. V was shortened by 6 bases and J by 0 bases, with 12 bases between the two germline ends. Germline-derived CDR1 and CDR2 are SQVTM and ANQGSEA. The CDR3 loop reads CSVQGGDSYEQYF. DNA of the CDR3: TGCAGCGTCCAGGGGGGGGACTCCTACGAGCAGTACTTC.

This clone was seen only once. The rearrangement joins TRBV2 to TRBJ2-1, with no clear D. The V end was cut by 4 bases, the J end by 0 bases, with 19 bases between. This CDR3 is built from 18 residues. Looked up from germline, CDR1 is SNHLY and CDR2 is FYNNEI. In DNA form, the CDR3 reads TGTGCCAGCAGTGGGTGGATTGCAAGAAATAGCTCCTACAATGAGCAGTTCTTC. Protein sequence: CASSGWIARNSSYNEQFF.